Included here is one T cell receptor (beta chain) sequence, with context. The target antigen is unknown. The data were taken from a study of OX40 agonist ivuxolimab in advanced cancers. Sequenced by immunoSEQ multiplex PCR; TCRdb stores in-frame clones only, minus some. The top ten clones hold under 0.65% of a sample with some 41,000 clones, around 90% of them seen once. Study results and caveats: Expanded clones were, on average, more numerous in CD8+ T cells than in CD4+. Clonal expansion from baseline to week 6 occurred in both CD4+ and CD8+ T cells.

The sample consisted of CD4+ or CD8+ T cells sorted from blood, taken in a trial of the OX40 agonist ivuxolimab. The origin of this receptor is an adult with an advanced solid tumor such as melanoma, head and neck, liver or kidney cancer.

The CDR3 here is CASSLLDRKETQYF. CDR3 in DNA: TGCGCCAGCAGTCTCCTCGACAGGAAAGAGACCCAGTACTTC. This rearrangement joins TRBV23-1 to TRBJ2-5, with a weak D call TRBD1 (6 bases). TRBV23-1 is placed among ORFs of uncertain function. V was cut by 4 bases and J by 3 bases, with 12 bases left in between. This CDR3 contains 14 residues.